These T cell receptor beta chains were read from a single sample in a study of T-cell memory formation after mild COVID-19. TCRdb reanalysed the 5' RACE reads using MiXCR and keeps one entry per CDR3 protein. The sample records about 130,000 distinct CDR3 sequences, about 23% being singletons. The sample consisted of PBMCs or a T cell subset sorted from them (not recorded which). These receptors were obtained from an adult woman who had mild COVID-19 (a few samples of this study predate the infection). Cell type and time point are not known. CDR3s include the opening cysteine and the closing phenylalanine or tryptophan.

TRBJ2-1,TRBV7-2,CASTYGGGGYNEQFF
TRBJ2-7,TRBV24-1,CATSDLIQCEQYF
TRBJ2-1,TRBV6-6,CASSQGDDEQFF
TRBJ2-7,TRBV4-1,CASSLKTGSAYEQYF
TRBJ2-1,TRBV4-3,CASSQDVSSGSEQFF
TRBJ1-1,TRBV6-1,CASRPTVNPEAFF
TRBJ2-1,TRBV30,CAWSVPRGLYNEQFF
TRBJ2-3,TRBV30,CAWSRVSSTDTQYF
TRBJ1-2,TRBV20-1,CSASTPADYTF
TRBJ2-1,TRBV7-6,CASSLVESGNEQFF
TRBJ1-2,TRBV6-1,CASIRTGANYGYTF
TRBJ1-3,TRBV20-1,CSARSTGGIGNTIYF
TRBJ2-3,TRBV20-1,CSASSDSVYTDTQYF
TRBJ1-6,TRBV12-3/TRBV12-4,CASSVGTGYSPLHF
TRBJ2-1,TRBV7-9,CASSSRQGRYNEQFF
TRBJ2-1,TRBV19,CASSKWVAAYNEQFF
TRBJ2-1,TRBV5-1,CASSPGNTLAGPDNEQFF
TRBJ1-4,TRBV4-1,CASSQPDRGNEKLFF
TRBJ1-2,TRBV4-2,CASSHNRGTAYGYTF
TRBJ2-2,TRBV11-3,CASSSRTSGPTGELFF
TRBJ1-6,TRBV15,CATSRVTSPLHF
TRBJ1-2,TRBV12-3/TRBV12-4,CASSHRDRLEGYTF
TRBJ1-1,TRBV5-1,CASTVTEYRDTEAFF
TRBJ2-1,TRBV7-9,CASSSKVYEQFF
TRBJ2-3,TRBV24-1,CATSDPTSGGTDTQYF
TRBJ2-7,TRBV20-1,CSARDPWKGAVDEQYF